This record concerns one T cell receptor beta chain sequence. These data originate in a study of control samples from healthy donors and cancer patients. Trimming removed 1 base at V and 6 bases at J, with 4 bases between. Germline CDR1 reads SEHNR; CDR2 reads FQNEAQ (reference sequence). The CDR3 extends over 13 amino acids. Profiled with immunoSEQ multiplex PCR; TCRdb holds only in-frame clones, not every one. The repertoire holds 90,000 to 150,000 clones, with around 90% as singletons. What was sequenced was blood. This receptor was taken from a man in his forties or fifties in good health. The J gene is TRBJ1-6, the V gene TRBV7-9; no firm D call. The CDR3 nucleotides read TGTGCCAGCAGCTTAGTCGTTAATTCACCCCTCCACTTT. It codes for CASSLVVNSPLHF.